The clone carrying this TCR beta chain was seen once. This entry is derived from a study of cytomegalovirus exposure and HLA in healthy donors. The CDR3 has 16 amino acids. The V segment lost 2 bases and the J segment 3 bases; nucleotides outside the gene matches: 9. Per the germline V gene, CDR1 is KGHSH and CDR2 is LQKENI. The PCR was carried out with 60 Vbeta primers and 13 Jbeta primers. Assay used: immunoSEQ multiplex PCR; TCRdb lists only in-frame clones, some missing. The table has around 150,000 clones, about 75% seen once; the top ten hold around 2%. This rearrangement joins TRBV18 to TRBJ1-1, with 7 bases fitting TRBD1. This clonotype was sampled from a female donor in good health and CMV-seronegative. The specimen sequenced was PBMCs. The CDR3 DNA follows: TGTGCCAGCTCACCATCGAAGGGGGCGCGGGACACTGAAGCTTTCTTT. Its protein is CASSPSKGARDTEAFF.